This T cell receptor (beta chain) was obtained from a study of T cells after yellow fever vaccination. Study results and caveats: Abundant clonotypes from the bulk population could have been carried over as contaminants into FACS-sorted repertoires. CD4 and CD8 compartments shared a small share of clonotypes.

At least ten counts were recorded for this clonotype. The antigen is undetermined. Trimming took 4 bases from V and 7 from J, leaving 11 bases between them. Germline V lookup: CDR1 MNHNY, CDR2 SVGAGI (reference sequence). CDR3 length: 13 amino acids. TCRdb reprocessed the 5' RACE reads via MiXCR and lists one record per CDR3 protein. Of 350,000 to 450,000 distinct CDR3 sequences in the sample, around 20% were seen once. This material consisted of PBMCs, taken before the yellow fever booster vaccination. The receptor comes from a man between 18 and 35 years old who received the YFV17D yellow fever vaccine. The chain couples TRBV6-6 to TRBJ1-5; tentatively, D is TRBD1 (6 bases). The CDR3 DNA is TGTGCCAGCAGTTCGGGGGGGCTCCAGCCCCAGCATTTT. It codes for CASSSGGLQPQHF.